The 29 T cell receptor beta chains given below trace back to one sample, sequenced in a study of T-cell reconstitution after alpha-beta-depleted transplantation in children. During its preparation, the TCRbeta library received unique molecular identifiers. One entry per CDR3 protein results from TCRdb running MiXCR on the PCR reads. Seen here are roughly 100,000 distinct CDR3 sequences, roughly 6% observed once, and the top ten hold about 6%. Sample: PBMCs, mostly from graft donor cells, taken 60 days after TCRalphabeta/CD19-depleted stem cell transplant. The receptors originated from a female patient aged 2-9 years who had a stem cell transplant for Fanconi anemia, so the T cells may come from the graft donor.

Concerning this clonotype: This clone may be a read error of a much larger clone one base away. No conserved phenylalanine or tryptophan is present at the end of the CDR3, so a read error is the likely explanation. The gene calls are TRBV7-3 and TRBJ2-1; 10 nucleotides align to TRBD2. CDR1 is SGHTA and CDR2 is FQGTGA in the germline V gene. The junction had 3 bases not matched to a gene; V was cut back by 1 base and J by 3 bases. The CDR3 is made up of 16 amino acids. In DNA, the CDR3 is TGTGCCAGCAGCTTAATAGCGGGGGGTAACTACAATGAGCAGTTCCTC. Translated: CASSLIAGGNYNEQFL.

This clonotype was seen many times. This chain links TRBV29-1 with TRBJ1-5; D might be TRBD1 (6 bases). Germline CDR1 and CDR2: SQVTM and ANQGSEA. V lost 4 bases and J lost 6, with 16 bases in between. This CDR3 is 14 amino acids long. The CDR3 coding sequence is TGCAGCGTTGGAACGCCGGGGGCTGGTCAGCCCCAGCATTTT. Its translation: CSVGTPGAGQPQHF.

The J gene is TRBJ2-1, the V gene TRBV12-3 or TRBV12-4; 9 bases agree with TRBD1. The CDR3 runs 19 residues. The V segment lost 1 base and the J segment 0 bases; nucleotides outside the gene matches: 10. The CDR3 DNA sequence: TGTGCCAGCAGTTTAGGCCGGGACAGGGAGTGGAACTCCTACAATGAGCAGTTCTTC. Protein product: CASSLGRDREWNSYNEQFF.

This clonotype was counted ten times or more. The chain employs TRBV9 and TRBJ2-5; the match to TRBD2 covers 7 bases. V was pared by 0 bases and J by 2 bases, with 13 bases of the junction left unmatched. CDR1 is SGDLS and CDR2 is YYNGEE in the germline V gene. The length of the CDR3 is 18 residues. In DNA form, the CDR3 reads TGTGCCAGCAGCGTAGGAGCGGGACTAATCTTAAGGCAAGAGACCCAGTACTTC. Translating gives CASSVGAGLILRQETQYF. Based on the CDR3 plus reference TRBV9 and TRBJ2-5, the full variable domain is DSGVTQTPKHLITATGQRVTLRCSPRSGDLSVYWYQQSLDQGLQFLIQYYNGEERAKGNILERFSAQQFPDLHSELNLSSLELGDSALYFCASSVGAGLILRQETQYFGPGTRLLVL.

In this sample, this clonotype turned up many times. CDR3 loop: CSVVGTSGRYEQYF. The CDR3, as DNA: TGCAGCGTTGTGGGAACTAGCGGGAGATACGAGCAGTACTTC. The chain employs TRBV29-1 and TRBJ2-7; TRBD2 agrees at 11 bases. Germline trimming cut 4 bases from V and 4 bases from J; bases unmatched to any gene: 6. The V gene's germline CDR1 is SQVTM and CDR2 ANQGSEA. The length of the CDR3 is 14 residues.

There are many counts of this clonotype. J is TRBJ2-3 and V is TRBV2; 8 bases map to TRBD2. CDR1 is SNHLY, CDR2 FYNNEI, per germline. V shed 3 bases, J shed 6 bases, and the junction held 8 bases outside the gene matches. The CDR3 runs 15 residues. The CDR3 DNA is TGTGCCAGCAGTGACCGGGAGGGCCTTTCGGATACGCAGTATTTT. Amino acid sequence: CASSDREGLSDTQYF.

The CDR3 DNA reads as TGTGCCAGCTCGGATCGTAGGCCCACAGATACGCAGTATTTT. It yields the protein CASSDRRPTDTQYF. The chain joins TRBV6-5 to TRBJ2-3; D is ambiguous. V was shortened by 8 bases and J by 2 bases, with 14 bases between the two germline ends. Germline V lookup: CDR1 MNHEY, CDR2 SVGAGI. The CDR3 runs to 14 residues.

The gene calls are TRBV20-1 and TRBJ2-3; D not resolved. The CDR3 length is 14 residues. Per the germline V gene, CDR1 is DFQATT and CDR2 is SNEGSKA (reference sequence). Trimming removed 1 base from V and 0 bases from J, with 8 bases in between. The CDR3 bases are TGCAGTGCTAGAGTAGATCCTAGCACAGATACGCAGTATTTT. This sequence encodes CSARVDPSTDTQYF.

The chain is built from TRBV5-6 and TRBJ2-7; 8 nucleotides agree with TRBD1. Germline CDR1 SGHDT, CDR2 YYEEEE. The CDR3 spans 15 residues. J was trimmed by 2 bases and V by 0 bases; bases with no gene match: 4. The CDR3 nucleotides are TGTGCCAGCAGCTTGGTGGACAGGGCGGCCTACGAGCAGTACTTC. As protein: CASSLVDRAAYEQYF.

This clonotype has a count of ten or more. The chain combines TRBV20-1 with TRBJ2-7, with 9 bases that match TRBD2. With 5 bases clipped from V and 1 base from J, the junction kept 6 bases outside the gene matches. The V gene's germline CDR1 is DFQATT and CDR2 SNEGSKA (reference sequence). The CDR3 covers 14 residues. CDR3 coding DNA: TGCAGTGCTGCGCTAGCGGGACTATCCTACGAGCAGTACTTC. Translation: CSAALAGLSYEQYF.

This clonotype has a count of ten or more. Here the CDR3 DNA reads TGCGCCAGCAGCCTTACCGGGGGGGTAAACAATGAGCAGTTCTTC. This gives the protein CASSLTGGVNNEQFF. The V and J genes are TRBV10-2 and TRBJ2-1, with 8 bases lining up with TRBD2. The length of the CDR3 is 15 residues. The V gene end was trimmed by 6 bases and the J gene end by 5 bases; junction bases not matched to a gene: 9. Germline-derived CDR1 and CDR2 are WSHSY and SAAADI.

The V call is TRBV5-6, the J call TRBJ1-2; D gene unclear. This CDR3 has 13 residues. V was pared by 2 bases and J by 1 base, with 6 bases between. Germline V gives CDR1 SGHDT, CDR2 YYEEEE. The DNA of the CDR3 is TGTGCCAGCAGCTTCGGTTATAACTATGGCTACACCTTC. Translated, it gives CASSFGYNYGYTF.

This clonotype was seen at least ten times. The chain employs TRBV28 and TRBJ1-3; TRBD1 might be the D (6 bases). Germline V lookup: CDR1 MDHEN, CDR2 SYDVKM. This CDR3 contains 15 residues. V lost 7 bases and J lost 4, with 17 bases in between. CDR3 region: CASTYGTSIGNTIYF. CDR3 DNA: TGTGCCAGCACCTACGGGACATCCATAGGAAACACCATATATTTT.

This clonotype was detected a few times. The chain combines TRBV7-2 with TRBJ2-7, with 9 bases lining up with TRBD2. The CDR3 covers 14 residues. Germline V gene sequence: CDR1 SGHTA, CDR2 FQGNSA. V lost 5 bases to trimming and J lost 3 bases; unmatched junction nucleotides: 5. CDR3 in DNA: TGTGCCAGCAGCCGGAGCGGGGGGCGCTACGAGCAGTACTTC. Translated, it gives CASSRSGGRYEQYF.

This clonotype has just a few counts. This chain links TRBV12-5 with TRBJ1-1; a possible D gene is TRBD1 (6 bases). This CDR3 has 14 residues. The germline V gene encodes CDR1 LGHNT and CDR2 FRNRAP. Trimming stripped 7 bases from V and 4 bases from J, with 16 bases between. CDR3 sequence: CASAGQGYVTEAFF. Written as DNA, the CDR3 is TGTGCTAGTGCGGGGCAGGGGTATGTCACTGAAGCTTTCTTT.

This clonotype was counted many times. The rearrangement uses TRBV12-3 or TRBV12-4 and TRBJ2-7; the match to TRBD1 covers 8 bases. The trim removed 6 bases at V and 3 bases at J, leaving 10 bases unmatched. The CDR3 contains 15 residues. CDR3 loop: CASRRQGPQSYEQYF. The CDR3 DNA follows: TGTGCCAGCAGGAGACAGGGGCCGCAGAGCTACGAGCAGTACTTC.

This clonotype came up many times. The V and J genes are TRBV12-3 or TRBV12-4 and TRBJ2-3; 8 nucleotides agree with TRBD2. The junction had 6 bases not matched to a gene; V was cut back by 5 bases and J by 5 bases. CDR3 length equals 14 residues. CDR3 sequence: CASSLGGAEDTQYF. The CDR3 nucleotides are TGTGCCAGCAGTCTCGGGGGGGCAGAAGATACGCAGTATTTT.

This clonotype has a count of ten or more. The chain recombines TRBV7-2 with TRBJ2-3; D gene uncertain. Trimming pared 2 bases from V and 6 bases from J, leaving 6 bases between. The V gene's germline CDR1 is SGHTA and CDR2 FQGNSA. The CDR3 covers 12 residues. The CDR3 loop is CASSLRVDTQYF. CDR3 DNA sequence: TGTGCCAGCAGCTTAAGGGTTGATACGCAGTATTTT.

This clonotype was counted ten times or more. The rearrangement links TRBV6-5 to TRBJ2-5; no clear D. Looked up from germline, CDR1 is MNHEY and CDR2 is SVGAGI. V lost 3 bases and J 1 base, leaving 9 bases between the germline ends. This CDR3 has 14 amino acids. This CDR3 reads CASSYTRIQETQYF. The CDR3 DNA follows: TGTGCCAGCAGTTATACACGGATCCAAGAGACCCAGTACTTC.

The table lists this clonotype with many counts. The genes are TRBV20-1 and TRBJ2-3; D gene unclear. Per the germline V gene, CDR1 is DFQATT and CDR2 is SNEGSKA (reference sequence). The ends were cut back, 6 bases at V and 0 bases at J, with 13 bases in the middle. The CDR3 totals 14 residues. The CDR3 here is CSATGYASTDTQYF. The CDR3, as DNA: TGCAGTGCCACCGGGTACGCGAGCACAGATACGCAGTATTTT.

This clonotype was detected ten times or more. CDR3: CASSDFLTTDTQYF. The CDR3 region has the DNA TGTGCCAGCAGTGATTTCCTCACTACAGATACGCAGTATTTT. The chain has TRBV2 and TRBJ2-3; D not resolved. This CDR3 is built from 14 residues. V was pared by 3 bases and J by 3 bases, with 10 bases between. CDR1 and CDR2 from the germline V gene are SNHLY and FYNNEI.

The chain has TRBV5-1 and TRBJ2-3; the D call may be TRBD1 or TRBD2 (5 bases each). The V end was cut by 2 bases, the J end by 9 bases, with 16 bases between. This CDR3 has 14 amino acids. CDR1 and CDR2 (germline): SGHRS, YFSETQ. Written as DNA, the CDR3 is TGCGCCAGCAGCTTTCCCTCGAGGGACGGCACGCAGTATTTT. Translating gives CASSFPSRDGTQYF.

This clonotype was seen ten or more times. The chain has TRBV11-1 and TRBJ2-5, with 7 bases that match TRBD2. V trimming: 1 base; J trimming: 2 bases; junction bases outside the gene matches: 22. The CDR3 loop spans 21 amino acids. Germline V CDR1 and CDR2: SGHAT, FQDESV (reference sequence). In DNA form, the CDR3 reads TGTGCCAGCAGCTTAGGAAAAAGCTGGCGGGAGACCCAAGAACAACAAGAGACCCAGTACTTC. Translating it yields CASSLGKSWRETQEQQETQYF.

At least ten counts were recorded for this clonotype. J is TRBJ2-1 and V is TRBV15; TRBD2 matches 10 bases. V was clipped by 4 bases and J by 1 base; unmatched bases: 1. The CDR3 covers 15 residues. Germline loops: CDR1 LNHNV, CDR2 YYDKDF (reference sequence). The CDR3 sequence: CATSTGLASYNEQFF. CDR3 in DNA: TGTGCCACCAGCACGGGACTAGCGTCCTACAATGAGCAGTTCTTC.

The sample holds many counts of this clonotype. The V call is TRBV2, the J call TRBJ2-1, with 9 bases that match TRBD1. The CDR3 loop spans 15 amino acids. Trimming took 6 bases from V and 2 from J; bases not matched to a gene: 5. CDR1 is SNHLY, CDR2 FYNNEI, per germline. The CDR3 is CASRARTGAYNEQFF. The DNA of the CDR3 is TGTGCCAGCAGAGCAAGGACAGGGGCCTACAATGAGCAGTTCTTC.

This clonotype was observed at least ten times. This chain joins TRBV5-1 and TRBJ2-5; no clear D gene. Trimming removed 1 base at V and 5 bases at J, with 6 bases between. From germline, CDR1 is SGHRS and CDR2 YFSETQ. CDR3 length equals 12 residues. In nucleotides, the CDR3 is TGCGCCAGCAGCTTGAAGTTCGAGACCCAGTACTTC. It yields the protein CASSLKFETQYF.

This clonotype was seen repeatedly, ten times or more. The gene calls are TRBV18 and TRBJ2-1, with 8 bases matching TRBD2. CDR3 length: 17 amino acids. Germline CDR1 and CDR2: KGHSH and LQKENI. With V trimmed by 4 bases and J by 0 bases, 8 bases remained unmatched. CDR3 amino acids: CASSRSSGVASYNEQFF. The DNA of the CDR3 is TGTGCCAGCTCACGAAGTAGCGGGGTGGCCTCCTACAATGAGCAGTTCTTC.

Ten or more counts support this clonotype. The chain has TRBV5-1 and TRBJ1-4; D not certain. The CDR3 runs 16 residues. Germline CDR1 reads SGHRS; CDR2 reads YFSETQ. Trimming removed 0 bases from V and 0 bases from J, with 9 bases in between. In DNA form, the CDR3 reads TGCGCCAGCAGCTTGGCTAAGGCCGCAACTAATGAAAAACTGTTTTTT. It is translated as CASSLAKAATNEKLFF.

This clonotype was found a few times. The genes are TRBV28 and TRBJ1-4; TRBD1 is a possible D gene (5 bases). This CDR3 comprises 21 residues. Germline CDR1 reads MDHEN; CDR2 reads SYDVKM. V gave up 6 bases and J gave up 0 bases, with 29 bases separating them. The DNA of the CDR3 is TGTGCCAGCAGGGGGCCATCTCATCCGAACCACCTCCCGGCAACTAATGAAAAACTGTTTTTT. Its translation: CASRGPSHPNHLPATNEKLFF. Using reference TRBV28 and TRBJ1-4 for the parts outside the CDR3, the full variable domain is DVKVTQSSRYLVKRTGEKVFLECVQDMDHENMFWYRQDPGLGLRLIYFSYDVKMKEKGDIPEGYSVSREKKERFSLILESASTNQTSMYLCASRGPSHPNHLPATNEKLFFGSGTQLSVL.